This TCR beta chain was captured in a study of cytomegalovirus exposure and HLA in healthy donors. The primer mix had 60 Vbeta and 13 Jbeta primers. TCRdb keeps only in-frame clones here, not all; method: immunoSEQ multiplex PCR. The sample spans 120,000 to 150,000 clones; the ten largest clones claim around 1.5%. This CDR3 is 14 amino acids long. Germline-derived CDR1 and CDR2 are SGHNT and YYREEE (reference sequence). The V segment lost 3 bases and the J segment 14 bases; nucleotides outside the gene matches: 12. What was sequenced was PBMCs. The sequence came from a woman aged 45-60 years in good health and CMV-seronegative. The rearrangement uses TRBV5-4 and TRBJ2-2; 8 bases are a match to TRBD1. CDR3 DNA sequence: TGTGCCAGCAGCTCCGCAGGTGGACAGGGCGGACTGTTTTTT. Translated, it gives CASSSAGGQGGLFF.